Listed here is a single T cell receptor beta chain. Its specificity is not known. Here immunoSEQ multiplex PCR was the method, and the copy in TCRdb shows in-frame clones only, minus some. The table includes about 78,000 clones, about 90% detected once. The data derive from a study of OX40 agonist ivuxolimab in advanced cancers. Overall study findings and caveats: Researchers report that CD8+ T cells had, on average, more expanded clones than CD4+.

Germline lookup yields CDR1 LNHDA and CDR2 SQIVND (reference sequence). The CDR3 loop spans 13 amino acids. With 4 bases removed from V and 7 bases from J, the gap between germline ends came to 13 bases. The input for sequencing was CD4+ or CD8+ T cells sorted from blood, taken in a trial of the OX40 agonist ivuxolimab. The chain joins TRBV19 to TRBJ1-1, with a possible D match to TRBD1 (5 bases). This sequence originates from an adult with an advanced solid tumor such as melanoma, head and neck, liver or kidney cancer. This chain's CDR3 is CASSSFGAGEAFF. The CDR3 nucleotides are TGTGCCAGTAGTAGTTTTGGGGCCGGTGAAGCTTTCTTT.